The 22 T cell receptor beta chains below all came from one sample that was sequenced in a study of blood T cell repertoires in COVID-19 (dated by TCRdb to the early 2020s). The library was built by means of the immunoSEQ multiplex PCR assay. Held by TCRdb, this immuneACCESS table contains in-frame sequences only and omits some clones. Under half of the omission traces to an unresolved V gene where checked; the cause of the rest is unknown. This sample is represented by about 230,000 clones; more than 65% of them were singletons. The ten top clones hold roughly 7.9% of the sample. The sequenced material came from peripheral blood. Receptors originate from a woman of 80 years or more with acute or convalescent COVID-19.

This chain uses TRBV4-1 with TRBJ1-4; no clear D. Trimming removed 6 bases at V and 8 bases at J, with 13 bases between. The germline CDR1 and CDR2 sequences are MGHRA and YSYEKL. The CDR3 has 13 residues. Written as DNA, the CDR3 is TGCGCCAGCAGGTTCGGGTCGGAGGAAAAACTGTTTTTT. It specifies CASRFGSEEKLFF.

J is TRBJ2-3 and V is TRBV4-1, with TRBD2 identical over 8 bases. After removal of 0 bases from V and 5 bases from J, the junction contained 4 bases not matched to a gene. The CDR3 is 15 residues long. Germline loops: CDR1 MGHRA, CDR2 YSYEKL. CDR3 in amino acids: CASSQEGLGVDTQYF. In DNA, the CDR3 is TGCGCCAGCAGCCAAGAGGGACTAGGGGTAGATACGCAGTATTTT.

The rearrangement joins TRBV3-1 (or the pseudogene TRBV3-2) to TRBJ2-7; 9 bases match TRBD1. CDR1 is LGHDT, CDR2 YNNKEL, per germline (reference sequence). Unmatched junction bases numbered 9, after V lost 6 bases and J lost 3 bases. The length of the CDR3 is 15 residues. CDR3 coding DNA: TGTGCCAGCAGTCCCTCGGACAGGGGACGCTACGAGCAGTACTTC. Protein product: CASSPSDRGRYEQYF.

This clone was seen a few times. The chain has TRBV16 and TRBJ1-5, with unresolved D. The length of the CDR3 is 14 residues. Deletions cut 2 bases from V and 0 bases from J, with 5 bases between. The germline V gene encodes CDR1 KGHSY and CDR2 FQNENV. CDR3 in amino acids: CASSQTSSNQPQHF. Written as DNA, the CDR3 is TGTGCCAGCAGCCAAACTAGTAGCAATCAGCCCCAGCATTTT.

The chain links TRBV7-9 to TRBJ1-1, with a possible D match to TRBD1 (5 bases). Between the trimmed V and J ends, which lost 1 base and 0 bases, there was a span of 15 bases. This CDR3 has 17 amino acids. Per the germline V gene, CDR1 is SEHNR and CDR2 is FQNEAQ (reference sequence). The DNA for the CDR3 is TGTGCCAGCAGCTTAGTGGGGCAGGGCTACATGAACACTGAAGCTTTCTTT. It yields the protein CASSLVGQGYMNTEAFF.

The chain joins TRBV6-5 to TRBJ2-3, with TRBD2 as a possible D gene (5 bases). V lost 6 bases, J lost 2 bases, and 9 bases lay in between. CDR1 is MNHEY, CDR2 SVGAGI, per germline. The length of the CDR3 is 13 residues. The CDR3 DNA follows: TGTGCCAGCAGAGAGGGCCCCACAGATACGCAGTATTTT. Protein product: CASREGPTDTQYF.

The chain carries TRBV30 and TRBJ1-5; TRBD1 is a possible D gene (5 bases). The CDR3 is 14 amino acids. From germline, CDR1 is GTSNPN and CDR2 SVGIG (reference sequence). V gave up 1 base and J gave up 6 bases, with 13 bases separating them. CDR3: CAWSALGGSQPQHF. The CDR3 DNA reads as TGTGCCTGGAGTGCCCTCGGGGGTTCTCAGCCCCAGCATTTT.

The chain carries TRBV7-8 and TRBJ2-7; 7 bases fit TRBD2. Germline CDR1 is SGHVS and CDR2 is FQNEAQ. V dropped 5 bases and J dropped 5; count of bases not matched to a gene: 12. This CDR3 has 15 residues. As DNA, the CDR3 is TGTGCCAGCAGCCCCGGCGGGGGAGCCAAGAACGAGCAGTACTTC. It is translated as CASSPGGGAKNEQYF.

The chain links TRBV19 to TRBJ1-2; 8 positions agree with TRBD1. The CDR3 covers 12 residues. CDR1 is LNHDA, CDR2 SQIVND, per germline (reference sequence). V was pared by 4 bases and J by 13 bases, with 8 bases of the junction left unmatched. The CDR3 DNA follows: TGTGCCAGTAGTACATCAGGGGGCGATTCCACCTTC. This encodes CASSTSGGDSTF.

This chain links TRBV25-1 with TRBJ1-2; 9 bases align to TRBD1. Germline CDR1 and CDR2: MGHDK and SYGVNS. CDR3 length equals 17 residues. With V trimmed by 4 bases and J by 3 bases, 12 bases remained unmatched. The CDR3 nucleotides read TGTGCCAGCAGTGGACCCCTCACAGGGGGCGTTTACTATGGCTACACCTTC. This encodes CASSGPLTGGVYYGYTF.

The genes are TRBV2 and TRBJ2-4, with 9 nucleotides matching TRBD2. CDR1 SNHLY and CDR2 FYNNEI come from the germline V gene. The CDR3 covers 17 residues. V trimming: 3 bases; J trimming: 1 base; junction bases outside the gene matches: 7. CDR3 in amino acids: CASSDSSGIRAKNIQYF. CDR3 sequence (DNA): TGTGCCAGCAGTGACTCTAGCGGGATTCGTGCCAAAAACATTCAGTACTTC. Together with reference TRBV2 and TRBJ2-4, the CDR3 gives the full variable domain: EPEVTQTPSHQVTQMGQEVILRCVPISNHLYFYWYRQILGQKVEFLVSFYNNEISEKSEIFDDQFSVERPDGSNFTLKIRSTKLEDSAMYFCASSDSSGIRAKNIQYFGAGTRLSVL.

The V and J genes are TRBV5-3 and TRBJ2-7, with TRBD1 as a possible D gene (6 bases). Being an ORF, TRBV5-3 has a function that is uncertain. V lost 4 bases and J 5 bases, leaving 10 bases between the germline ends. The CDR3 runs 12 residues. The CDR3: CARSPTGNEQYF. The CDR3 bases are TGTGCCAGAAGCCCTACAGGGAACGAGCAGTACTTC.

The chain links TRBV21-1 to TRBJ1-5. TRBV21-1 is designated a pseudogene. There are 16 residues in the CDR3. CDR3 coding DNA: TGTGCCAGCAGCAAAGGACGGGGATCGGGCAATCAGCCCCAGCATTTT. Its protein product is CASSKGRGSGNQPQHF.

The chain recombines TRBV10-3 with TRBJ1-6; TRBD1 is a possible D gene (6 bases). Per the germline V gene, CDR1 is ENHRY and CDR2 is SYGVKD. This CDR3 is 13 amino acids long. V was shortened by 4 bases and J by 11 bases, with 12 bases between the two germline ends. In DNA form, the CDR3 reads TGTGCCATCAGTGGGACGGACAGACCACCCCTCCACTTT. Its translation is CAISGTDRPPLHF.

This clone has just a few counts. The rearrangement links TRBV7-6 to TRBJ1-5; no firm D call. The CDR3 totals 15 residues. Between the trimmed V and J ends, which lost 2 bases and 0 bases, there was a span of 8 bases. Germline lookup yields CDR1 SGHVS and CDR2 FNYEAQ. The CDR3, as DNA: TGTGCCAGCAGCTTACGTCCCAGTAGCAATCAGCCCCAGCATTTT. This encodes CASSLRPSSNQPQHF.

V is TRBV19 and J is TRBJ1-6; 8 bases are a match to TRBD1. The germline V gene has CDR1 LNHDA and CDR2 SQIVND (reference sequence). The J segment lost 6 bases and the V segment lost 5 bases, leaving 6 bases of the junction unmatched. This CDR3 has 15 amino acids. The CDR3: CASSSRQGSNSPLHF. Written as DNA, the CDR3 is TGTGCCAGTAGTTCTAGACAGGGGAGTAATTCACCCCTCCACTTT. Full variable domain (outside the CDR3, taken from reference TRBV19 and TRBJ1-6): DGGITQSPKYLFRKEGQNVTLSCEQNLNHDAMYWYRQDPGQGLRLIYYSQIVNDFQKGDIAEGYSVSREKKESFPLTVTSAQKNPTAFYLCASSSRQGSNSPLHFGNGTRLTVT.

This clone has only one observation. The V and J genes are TRBV7-6 and TRBJ2-2; 9 bases line up with TRBD1. Germline lookup yields CDR1 SGHVS and CDR2 FNYEAQ. Trimming cost V 8 bases and J 5 bases; bases outside gene matches: 9. CDR3 length: 15 residues. The CDR3: CASERRQGGTGELFF. CDR3 DNA sequence: TGTGCCAGCGAGCGGAGACAGGGGGGAACCGGGGAGCTGTTTTTT.

This chain uses TRBV7-2 with TRBJ2-5; 11 bases align to TRBD2. V trimming: 2 bases; J trimming: 1 base; junction bases outside the gene matches: 3. Per the germline V gene, CDR1 is SGHTA and CDR2 is FQGNSA. CDR3 size: 16 residues. CDR3 residues: CASSLLAGGTQETQYF. The CDR3 bases are TGTGCCAGCAGCTTACTAGCGGGAGGTACCCAAGAGACCCAGTACTTC.

The chain has TRBV15 and TRBJ2-1, with 10 bases lining up with TRBD2. J was trimmed by 10 bases and V by 0 bases; bases with no gene match: 9. CDR1 is LNHNV and CDR2 is YYDKDF in the germline V gene (reference sequence). The CDR3 totals 16 residues. CDR3 in amino acids: CATSRDRLAGEVEQFF. Written as DNA, the CDR3 is TGTGCCACCAGCAGAGATCGGCTAGCGGGAGAAGTCGAGCAGTTCTTC.

The chain joins TRBV7-8 to TRBJ2-2; possibly TRBD2 for D (5 bases). The germline gives CDR1 SGHVS, CDR2 FQNEAQ. V was shortened by 2 bases and J by 6 bases, with 10 bases between the two germline ends. The length of the CDR3 is 14 residues. The CDR3 region has the DNA TGTGCCAGCAGCTTACAAGGGCGGGCCGGGGAGCTGTTTTTT. Its protein product is CASSLQGRAGELFF.

The chain combines TRBV18 with TRBJ2-1; 13 bases fit TRBD2. The CDR3 consists of 17 residues. CDR1 is KGHSH and CDR2 is LQKENI in the germline V gene. The ends lost 5 bases at V and 7 bases at J; junction bases unmatched: 11. CDR3 in amino acids: CASSSTPTSGGVNEQFF. The CDR3 coding sequence is TGTGCCAGCTCATCTACACCTACTAGCGGGGGGGTTAATGAGCAGTTCTTC.

The chain joins TRBV5-1 to TRBJ2-7, with 11 bases that match TRBD2. The CDR3 extends over 15 amino acids. Germline assignment: CDR1 SGHRS and CDR2 YFSETQ. After removal of 2 bases from V and 5 bases from J, the junction contained 6 bases not matched to a gene. The CDR3 DNA follows: TGCGCCAGCAGCTTTTCTAGCGGGAGGATTGACGAGCAGTACTTC. Translated, it gives CASSFSSGRIDEQYF.